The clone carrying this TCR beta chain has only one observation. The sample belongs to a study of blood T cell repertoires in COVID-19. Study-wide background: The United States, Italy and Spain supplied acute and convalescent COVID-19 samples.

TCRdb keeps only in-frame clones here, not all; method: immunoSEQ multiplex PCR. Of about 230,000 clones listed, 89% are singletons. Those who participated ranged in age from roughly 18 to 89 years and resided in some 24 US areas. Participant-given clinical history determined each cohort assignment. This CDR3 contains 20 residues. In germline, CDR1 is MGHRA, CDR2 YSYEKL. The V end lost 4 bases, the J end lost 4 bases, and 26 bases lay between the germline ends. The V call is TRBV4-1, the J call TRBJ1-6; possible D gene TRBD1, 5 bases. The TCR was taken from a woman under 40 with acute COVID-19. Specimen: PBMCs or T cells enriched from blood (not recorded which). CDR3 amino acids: CASSPTPYSRQTGYNSPLHF. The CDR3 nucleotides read TGCGCCAGCAGCCCTACTCCATACTCAAGACAGACTGGTTATAATTCACCCCTCCACTTT.